This record concerns one T cell receptor beta chain sequence. Its antigen remains unidentified. It has no much larger one-base neighbor in the sample; base qualities were not kept. Libraries were constructed by the immunoSEQ multiplex PCR assay. TCRdb mirrors the immuneACCESS table, restricted to in-frame sequences. Some clones are absent from its copies; in checked studies, under half trace to an unresolved V gene, and the reason for the others is unknown. Counted in this sample were under 95,000 clones; roughly 92% of them appeared once. Approximately 2.2% of the sample is in the top ten clones. CDR1 GTSNPN and CDR2 SVGIG were looked up in the germline V gene (reference sequence). V lost 3 bases and J lost 8 bases, and the count of bases not matched to a germline gene is 10. The CDR3 starts with the cysteine, ends with the phenylalanine, and has 15 residues. The sequence is cut down to CDR3 DNA, 45 bases in frame from base 1.

This sample is drawn from a study of T cell changes during pregnancy in multiple sclerosis (dated by TCRdb to about 2019). For context, the study as a whole: Changes in the T cell repertoire over the course of pregnancy were examined in this study in women with multiple sclerosis.

The sequence joins TRBV30 to TRBJ2-1; TRBD2 agrees with 10 junctional bases. The source of this sequence is a female donor with multiple sclerosis, enrolled in a pregnancy study. Sequenced here: peripheral blood, sampled after pregnancy. The DNA is as follows: TGTGCCTGGAGCCGTCAAGCGGGAGGGCCGGATGAGCAGTTCTTC. This gives the protein CAWSRQAGGPDEQFF.